This TCR beta chain was retrieved from a study of blood T cell repertoires in COVID-19. The CDR3 length is 16 residues. Germline CDR1 is SGHRS and CDR2 is YFSETQ. With 3 bases clipped from V and 2 bases from J, the junction kept 5 bases outside the gene matches. In the original analysis: From reference gene primer amplification, estimates of nucleated cell counts were derived. Clones were read by immunoSEQ multiplex PCR, and TCRdb kept only the in-frame ones, dropping some. V and J calls and clone size are given by that table; D and trimming were obtained from the DNA. The data hold about 140,000 clones, with about 86% observed a single time.

The sequencing sample was made of peripheral blood. The TCR was taken from a woman aged 60-75 years with acute or convalescent COVID-19. J is TRBJ2-5 and V is TRBV5-1; 12 bases are a match to TRBD2. The CDR3 DNA follows: TGCGCCAGCAGCTCGGGACTAGCGGGCGGTCAAGAGACCCAGTACTTC. Its protein product is CASSSGLAGGQETQYF.